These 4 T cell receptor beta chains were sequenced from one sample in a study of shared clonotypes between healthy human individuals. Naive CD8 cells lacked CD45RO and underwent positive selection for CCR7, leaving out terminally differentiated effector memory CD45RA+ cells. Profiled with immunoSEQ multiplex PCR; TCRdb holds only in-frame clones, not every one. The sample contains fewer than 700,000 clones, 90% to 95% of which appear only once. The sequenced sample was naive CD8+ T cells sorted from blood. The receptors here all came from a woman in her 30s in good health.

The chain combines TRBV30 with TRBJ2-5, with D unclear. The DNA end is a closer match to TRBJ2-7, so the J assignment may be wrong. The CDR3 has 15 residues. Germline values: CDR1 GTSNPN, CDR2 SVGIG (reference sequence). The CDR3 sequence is CAWSYLSPSSYEQYF. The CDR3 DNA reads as TGTGCCTGGAGTTACTTATCACCGAGCTCCTACGAGCAGTACTTC.

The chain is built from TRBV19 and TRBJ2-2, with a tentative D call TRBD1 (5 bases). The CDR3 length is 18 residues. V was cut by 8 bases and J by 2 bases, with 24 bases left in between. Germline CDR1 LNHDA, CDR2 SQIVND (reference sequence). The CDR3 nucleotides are TGTGCCAGTCAAATGGAAGACTGGACATATGGAAACACCGGGGAGCTGTTTTTT. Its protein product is CASQMEDWTYGNTGELFF.

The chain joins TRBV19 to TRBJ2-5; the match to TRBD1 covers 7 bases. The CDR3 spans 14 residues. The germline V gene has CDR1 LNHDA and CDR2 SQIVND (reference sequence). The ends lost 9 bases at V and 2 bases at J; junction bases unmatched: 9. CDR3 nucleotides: TGTGCCAGCAACCTACGGACAGGACAAGAGACCCAGTACTTC. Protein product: CASNLRTGQETQYF.

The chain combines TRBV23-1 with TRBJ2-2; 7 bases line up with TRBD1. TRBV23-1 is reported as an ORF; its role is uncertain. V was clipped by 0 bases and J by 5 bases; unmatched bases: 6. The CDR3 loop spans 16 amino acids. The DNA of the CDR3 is TGCGCCAGCAGTCAATCGAGGGACAGCTCGACCGGGGAGCTGTTTTTT. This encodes CASSQSRDSSTGELFF.